This T cell receptor beta chain comes out of a study of blood T cell repertoires in COVID-19. Study-level background: Whether acute or convalescent, the COVID-19 samples came from the United States, Italy and Spain.

The table lists this clone with a few counts. The CDR3 has 13 residues. Trimming took 0 bases from V and 7 from J, leaving 12 bases between them. Germline V gene lookup returns CDR1 GTSNPN and CDR2 SVGIG (reference sequence). Clones were read by immunoSEQ multiplex PCR, and TCRdb kept only the in-frame ones, dropping some. The sample has approximately 240,000 clones; about 79% are singletons. Material for sequencing was PBMCs or T cells enriched from blood (not recorded which). The sequence came from a woman aged 40-49 years with acute COVID-19. The chain employs TRBV30 and TRBJ2-5; D might be TRBD2 (6 bases). CDR3 loop: CAWSVRGRGTQYF. The CDR3 coding sequence is TGTGCCTGGAGTGTACGCGGGCGGGGGACCCAGTACTTC.